These T cell receptor beta chains were read from a single sample in a study of T cell responses to AZD1222 COVID-19 vaccine. This table comes from immunoSEQ multiplex PCR, and its TCRdb copy is limited to in-frame clones, with some not included. The sample includes around 120,000 clones, 70% to 90% of them seen just once. The sample in question was peripheral blood, obtained on day 0 of AZD1222 vaccination. These receptors were collected from an adult in good health. Each CDR3 is given with its conserved first and last residue. A D gene is named only where the DNA matches it firmly. Clone size appears in some rows only: once, few, many, or a class for an expanded clone.

TRBD1	.	TRBJ2-7	TRBV6-5	TGTGCCAGCAGAAGGGACAGGGCGGGCGAGCAGTACTTC	CASRRDRAGEQYF
TRBD1	once	TRBJ1-4	TRBV6-1	TGTGCCAGCAGTGAAGCTCGTACAGGGGGTAATGAAAAACTGTTTTTT	CASSEARTGGNEKLFF
TRBD2	.	TRBJ2-5	TRBV27	TGTGCCAGCAGTTTACGGGATAGCGGGAGGGCCCGAGAGACCCAGTACTTC	CASSLRDSGRARETQYF
TRBD1	.	TRBJ2-3	TRBV5-5	TGTGCCAGCTCTTTCTTCGCCACAGGGGGAAGCACAGATACGCAGTATTTT	CASSFFATGGSTDTQYF
TRBD1	.	TRBJ1-3	TRBV9	TGTGCCAGCAGCGTAGGACAGGGGGCGCGAGGAAACACCATATATTTT	CASSVGQGARGNTIYF
.	.	TRBJ1-2	TRBV28	TGTGCCAGCAAACCGTGGGGGTCCTCCTGGGAAGGCTACACCTTC	CASKPWGSSWEGYTF
TRBD1	once	TRBJ2-1	TRBV7-2	TGTGCCAGCAGCTGGGGACAGGGGCGCTACAATGAGCAGTTCTTC	CASSWGQGRYNEQFF
TRBD2	.	TRBJ2-5	TRBV11-1	TGTGCCAGCAGCTCAACGGGACTAGCGAGAGAGACCCAGTACTTC	CASSSTGLARETQYF
.	.	TRBJ1-6	TRBV3-1/TRBV3-2	TGTGCCAGCAGCCCTGGAGGGAGAGGCCCCCTCCACTTT	CASSPGGRGPLHF
.	few	TRBJ1-1	TRBV2	TGTGCCAGCACAGGGCATGGCACTGAAGCTTTCTTT	CASTGHGTEAFF
.	.	TRBJ1-5	TRBV7-2	TGTGCCAGTCAAAGGGCGCAGATTAGCAATCAGCCCCAGCATTTT	CASQRAQISNQPQHF
.	.	TRBJ2-7	TRBV27	TGTGCCAGCAGTTTAACAGTAGCCTACGAGCAGTACTTC	CASSLTVAYEQYF
.	.	TRBJ2-5	TRBV25-1	TGTGCCAGCAGTTGGGTGGAGGAGGAGACCCAGTACTTC	CASSWVEEETQYF
.	.	TRBJ1-1	TRBV12-5	TGTGCTAGTGGTTTGGAACAGTCCACTGAAGCTTTCTTT	CASGLEQSTEAFF
.	.	TRBJ1-3	TRBV11-2	TGTGCCAGCAGCTTGATACTTTCTGGAAACACCATATATTTT	CASSLILSGNTIYF
.	.	TRBJ2-2	TRBV10-1	TGCGCCAGCAGTGAGGACAGTAGGTACACCGGGGAGCTGTTTTTT	CASSEDSRYTGELFF
.	.	TRBJ1-2	TRBV5-4	TGTGCCAGCAGCTTGTCAGGGTTCTATGGCTACACCTTC	CASSLSGFYGYTF
TRBD1	.	TRBJ2-7	TRBV19	TGTGCCAGTAGTATAGTCTCCGGGACAGGGGTCTACGAGCAGTACTTC	CASSIVSGTGVYEQYF
.	.	TRBJ1-6	TRBV7-3	TGTGCCAGCAGCTTATACGGGGACTCATATAATTCACCCCTCCACTTT	CASSLYGDSYNSPLHF
.	medium-sized	TRBJ1-1	TRBV4-1	TGCGCCAGCAGCTCGGTCGACAGGTTGAACACTGAAGCTTTCTTT	CASSSVDRLNTEAFF
TRBD1	.	TRBJ2-7	TRBV6-2/TRBV6-3	TGTGCCAGCAGTTACTCGAACCGGGACAGAACCTACGAGCAGTACTTC	CASSYSNRDRTYEQYF
.	.	TRBJ2-7	TRBV2	TGTGCCAGCAGTCTCGGGACCGCTGGTACCTACGAGCAGTACTTC	CASSLGTAGTYEQYF
.	.	TRBJ1-1	TRBV18	TGTGCCAGCTCACCGTTAAGGGAGGAAGCTTTCTTT	CASSPLREEAFF
.	.	TRBJ1-5	TRBV6-5	TGTGCCAGCAGGGGCGGTAGCAATCAGCCCCAGCATTTT	CASRGGSNQPQHF
.	.	TRBJ1-1	TRBV19	TGTGCCAGTACCTACGGCCCGGGAAGGAACACTGAAGCTTTCTTT	CASTYGPGRNTEAFF
TRBD1	.	TRBJ1-2	TRBV2	TGTGCCAGCAGTGCATTACCGGGACAGGGTGCCTCTAACTATGGCTACACCTTC	CASSALPGQGASNYGYTF
TRBD1	.	TRBJ2-5	TRBV19	TGTGCCAGTAGTCTAGGGACAGGGGGCCGAGAGACCCAGTACTTC	CASSLGTGGRETQYF
.	.	TRBJ2-1	TRBV7-2	TGTGCCAGCAGCTTAGAGGTCCTGGGCAATGAGCAGTTCTTC	CASSLEVLGNEQFF
.	once	TRBJ1-2	TRBV6-5	TGTGCCAGCAGCACGGACAGAGCTAACTATGGCTACACCTTC	CASSTDRANYGYTF
.	.	TRBJ1-1	TRBV7-9	TGTGCCAGCAGCTTAGCGCGTGGGGCCCCTGAAGCTTTCTTT	CASSLARGAPEAFF
.	.	TRBJ2-1	TRBV10-1	TGCGCCAGCAGTGCACAGGGTCGAAATGAGCAGTTCTTC	CASSAQGRNEQFF
TRBD1	.	TRBJ1-6	TRBV11-3	TGTGCCAGCAGCAGGGACAGCAAGGGGAATTCACCCCTCCACTTT	CASSRDSKGNSPLHF
TRBD2	.	TRBJ2-1	TRBV30	TGTGCCTGGAGTAGGGGACTAGCGAACAATGAGCAGTTCTTC	CAWSRGLANNEQFF
.	.	TRBJ1-1	TRBV12-3/TRBV12-4	TGTGCCAGCAGTCCCTCAAACACTGAAGCTTTCTTT	CASSPSNTEAFF
.	.	TRBJ1-3	TRBV6-5	TGTGCCAGCAGTTACCGGGGGAGCTCTGGAAACACCATATATTTT	CASSYRGSSGNTIYF